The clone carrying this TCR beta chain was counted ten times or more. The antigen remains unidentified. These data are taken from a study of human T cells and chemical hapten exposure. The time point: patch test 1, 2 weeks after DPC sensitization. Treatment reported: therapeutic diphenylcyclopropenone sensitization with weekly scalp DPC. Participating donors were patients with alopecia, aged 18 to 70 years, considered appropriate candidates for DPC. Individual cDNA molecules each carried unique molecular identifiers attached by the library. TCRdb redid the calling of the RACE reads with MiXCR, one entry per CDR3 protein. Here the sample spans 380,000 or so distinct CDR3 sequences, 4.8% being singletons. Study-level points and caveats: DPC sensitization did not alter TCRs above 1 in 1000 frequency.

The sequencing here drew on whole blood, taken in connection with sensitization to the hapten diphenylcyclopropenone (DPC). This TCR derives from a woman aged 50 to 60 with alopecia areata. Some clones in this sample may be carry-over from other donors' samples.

The CDR3 region is CSVEDHPLTYTEAFF. The CDR3 nucleotides read TGCAGCGTTGAAGATCATCCGTTAACCTACACTGAAGCTTTCTTT. The chain couples TRBV29-1 to TRBJ1-1; no firm D call. The V gene lost 0 bases and the J gene lost 3 bases, with 14 bases spanning the gap. Germline CDR1 is SQVTM and CDR2 is ANQGSEA. The CDR3 runs 15 residues.